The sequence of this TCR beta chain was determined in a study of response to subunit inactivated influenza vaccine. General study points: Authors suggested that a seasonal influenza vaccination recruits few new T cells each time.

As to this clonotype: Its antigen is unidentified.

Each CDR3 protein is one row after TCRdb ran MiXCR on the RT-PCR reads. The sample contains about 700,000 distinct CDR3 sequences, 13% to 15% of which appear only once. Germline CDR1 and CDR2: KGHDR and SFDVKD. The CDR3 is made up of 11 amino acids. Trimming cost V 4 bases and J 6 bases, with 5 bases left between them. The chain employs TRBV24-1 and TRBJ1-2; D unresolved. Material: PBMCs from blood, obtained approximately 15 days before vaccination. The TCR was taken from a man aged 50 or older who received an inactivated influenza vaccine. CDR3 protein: CATSDWDGYTF. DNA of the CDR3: TGTGCCACCAGTGACTGGGATGGCTACACCTTC.